This entry lists 10 T cell receptor beta chains sequenced from one sample in a study of cytomegalovirus exposure and HLA in healthy donors. The PCR ran on 60 Vbeta and 13 Jbeta primers. Clones were sequenced by immunoSEQ multiplex PCR, and TCRdb holds only the in-frame ones, with some missing. The sample lists about 120,000 clones; about 78% were seen once. Material for sequencing was PBMCs. The source of these receptors is a female donor in good health and CMV-seronegative.

The V call is TRBV7-9, the J call TRBJ1-1; D might be TRBD1 (6 bases). Germline V CDR1 and CDR2: SEHNR, FQNEAQ (reference sequence). V shed 3 bases and J shed 3 bases, with 11 bases lying between them. The CDR3 sequence is 14 residues long. Here the CDR3 reads CASSFLTGDTEAFF. CDR3 DNA: TGTGCCAGCAGCTTCCTGACAGGCGACACTGAAGCTTTCTTT.

The chain is built from TRBV5-1 and TRBJ2-5; 8 nucleotides agree with TRBD2. Germline V gene sequence: CDR1 SGHRS, CDR2 YFSETQ. After removal of 4 bases from V and 2 bases from J, the junction contained 4 bases not matched to a gene. There are 14 residues in the CDR3. CDR3 residues: CASSSGTRQETQYF. The CDR3 bases are TGCGCCAGCAGCAGCGGGACTAGACAAGAGACCCAGTACTTC.

This clone has just a few counts. This chain joins TRBV7-2 and TRBJ2-7; TRBD1 matches at 8 bases. Germline values: CDR1 SGHTA, CDR2 FQGNSA. V shed 6 bases and J 0 bases; nucleotides not matched to a gene: 16. This CDR3 has 18 amino acids. CDR3 nucleotide sequence: TGTGCCAGCAGTTCACTTTGGCCGGGACAGGACTTCTCCTACGAGCAGTACTTC. Amino acids: CASSSLWPGQDFSYEQYF.

V gene TRBV5-1 combines with J gene TRBJ2-7, with 8 bases aligning to TRBD1. Per the germline V gene, CDR1 is SGHRS and CDR2 is YFSETQ. The J segment lost 3 bases and the V segment lost 4 bases, leaving 6 bases of the junction unmatched. CDR3 length: 14 amino acids. Written as DNA, the CDR3 is TGCGCCAGCAGCAAGGGACAGGTTATCTACGAGCAGTACTTC. This translates into CASSKGQVIYEQYF.

The genes are TRBV11-2 and TRBJ1-1, with 8 bases matching TRBD1. The CDR3 sequence is 13 residues long. In germline, CDR1 is SGHAT, CDR2 FQNNGV. Trimming took 5 bases from V and 4 from J; bases not matched to a gene: 3. Here the CDR3 DNA reads TGTGCCAGCAGCCGCACAGGGGGCACTGAAGCTTTCTTT. It codes for CASSRTGGTEAFF. Combining the CDR3 with reference TRBV11-2 and TRBJ1-1 gives the whole variable domain EAGVAQSPRYKIIEKRQSVAFWCNPISGHATLYWYQQILGQGPKLLIQFQNNGVVDDSQLPKDRFSAERLKGVDSTLKIQPAKLEDSAVYLCASSRTGGTEAFFGQGTRLTVV.

Here the CDR3 reads CASSEEPGTVKNIQYF. For the CDR3, the DNA is TGTGCCAGCAGTGAAGAACCAGGGACAGTAAAAAACATTCAGTACTTC. The chain is built from TRBV6-1 and TRBJ2-4; 7 positions agree with TRBD1. V dropped 1 base and J dropped 4; count of bases not matched to a gene: 7. Germline V gene data show CDR1 as MNHNS and CDR2 as SASEGT. The CDR3 is 16 amino acids.

The rearrangement joins TRBV10-3 to TRBJ1-1; 7 bases fit TRBD1. Germline V gene data show CDR1 as ENHRY and CDR2 as SYGVKD. This CDR3 is 13 amino acids long. With 3 bases clipped from V and 5 bases from J, the junction kept 3 bases outside the gene matches. CDR3 sequence (DNA): TGTGCCATCAGTGAAGGGACAGAGACTGAAGCTTTCTTT. Protein product: CAISEGTETEAFF.

This chain connects TRBV7-6 to TRBJ1-2, with a possible D match to TRBD1 (5 bases). V shed 0 bases and J shed 5 bases, with 28 bases lying between them. Germline CDR1 SGHVS, CDR2 FNYEAQ. The CDR3 consists of 20 residues. This CDR3 reads CASSLAPWKGSPLGVYGYTF. The CDR3 coding sequence is TGTGCCAGCAGCTTAGCCCCTTGGAAGGGGTCCCCTCTCGGCGTTTATGGCTACACCTTC.

The chain couples TRBV27 to TRBJ2-1, with D tentatively TRBD1 (6 bases). In germline, CDR1 is MNHEY, CDR2 SMNVEV (reference sequence). This CDR3 has 14 residues. Trimming pared 8 bases from V and 2 bases from J, leaving 13 bases between. The CDR3 loop is CASGQGSTYNEQFF. For the CDR3, the DNA is TGTGCCAGCGGCCAGGGGTCGACCTACAATGAGCAGTTCTTC.

This clone was recorded a few times. The rearrangement joins TRBV2 to TRBJ1-1; 7 bases map to TRBD1. The CDR3 sequence is 14 residues long. Germline loops: CDR1 SNHLY, CDR2 FYNNEI. The ends lost 7 bases at V and 1 base at J; junction bases unmatched: 6. The DNA for the CDR3 is TGTGCCAGCATTATAGGGACAGCGAACACTGAAGCTTTCTTT. This sequence encodes CASIIGTANTEAFF.